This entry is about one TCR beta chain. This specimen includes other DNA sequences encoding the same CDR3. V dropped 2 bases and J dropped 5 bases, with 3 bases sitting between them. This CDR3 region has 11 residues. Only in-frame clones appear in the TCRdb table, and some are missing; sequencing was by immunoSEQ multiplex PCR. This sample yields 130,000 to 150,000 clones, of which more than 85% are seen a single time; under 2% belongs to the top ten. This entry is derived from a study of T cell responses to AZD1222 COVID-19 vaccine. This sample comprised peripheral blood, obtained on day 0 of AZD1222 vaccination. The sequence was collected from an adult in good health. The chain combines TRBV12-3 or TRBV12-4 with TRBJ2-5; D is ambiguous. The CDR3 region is CASSLQETQYF. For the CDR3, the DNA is TGTGCCAGCAGTTTACAGGAGACCCAGTACTTC.